This TCR beta chain derives from a study of blood T cell repertoires in COVID-19. Study information: From the United States, Italy and Spain came samples of acute and convalescent COVID-19. The cDNA or gDNA used as material had been derived from T cells, B-cell-depleted T cells, or PBMCs.

Method: immunoSEQ multiplex PCR; TCRdb's copy keeps in-frame clones and lacks some. Counted here are about 480,000 clones, approximately 88% occurring once; the ten biggest clones make up about 12%. Seattle patients were enrolled while actively infected and followed longitudinally. The V gene lost 3 bases and the J gene lost 1 base, with 9 bases spanning the gap. The CDR3 is 14 amino acids. CDR1 and CDR2 from the germline V gene are MGHRA and YSYEKL. The sample taken for sequencing was peripheral blood. This rearrangement joins TRBV4-1 to TRBJ1-1; TRBD1 is a possible D gene (6 bases). The sequence derives from a woman in her forties or fifties with COVID-19, enrolled during active disease. This CDR3 is CASSQFRGNTEAFF. CDR3 nucleotides: TGCGCCAGCAGCCAGTTCAGGGGGAACACTGAAGCTTTCTTT.